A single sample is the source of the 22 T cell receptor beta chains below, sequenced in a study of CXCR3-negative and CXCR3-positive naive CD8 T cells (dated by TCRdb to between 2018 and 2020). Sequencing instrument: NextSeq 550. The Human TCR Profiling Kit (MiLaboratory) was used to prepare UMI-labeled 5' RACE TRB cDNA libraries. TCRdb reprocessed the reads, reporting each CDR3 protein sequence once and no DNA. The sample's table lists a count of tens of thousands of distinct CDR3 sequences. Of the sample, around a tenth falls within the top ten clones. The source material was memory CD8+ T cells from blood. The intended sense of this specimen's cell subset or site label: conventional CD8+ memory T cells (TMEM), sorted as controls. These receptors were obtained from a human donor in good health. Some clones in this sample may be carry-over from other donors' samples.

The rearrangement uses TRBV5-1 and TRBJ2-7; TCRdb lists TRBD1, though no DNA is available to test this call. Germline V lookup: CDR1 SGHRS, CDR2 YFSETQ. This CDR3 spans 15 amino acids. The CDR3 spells CASSLASDSHYEQYF. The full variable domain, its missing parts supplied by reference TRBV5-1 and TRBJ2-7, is KAGVTQTPRYLIKTRGQQVTLSCSPISGHRSVSWYQQTPGQGLQFLFEYFSETQRNKGNFPGRFSGRQFSNSRSEMNVSTLELGDSALYLCASSLASDSHYEQYFGPGTRLTVT.

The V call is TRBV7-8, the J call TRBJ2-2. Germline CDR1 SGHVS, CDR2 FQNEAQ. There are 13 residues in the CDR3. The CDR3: CASSRPNTGELFF.

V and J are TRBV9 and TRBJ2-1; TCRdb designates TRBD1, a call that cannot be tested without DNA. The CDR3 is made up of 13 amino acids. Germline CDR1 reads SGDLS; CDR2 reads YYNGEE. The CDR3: CASSAGQFNEQFF.

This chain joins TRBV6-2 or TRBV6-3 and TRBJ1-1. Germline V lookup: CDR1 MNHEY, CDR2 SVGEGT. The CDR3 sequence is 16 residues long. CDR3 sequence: CASSYSVVMGTTEAFF.

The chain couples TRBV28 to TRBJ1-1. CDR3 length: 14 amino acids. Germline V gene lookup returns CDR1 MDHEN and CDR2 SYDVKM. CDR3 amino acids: CASSFIGPNTEAFF.

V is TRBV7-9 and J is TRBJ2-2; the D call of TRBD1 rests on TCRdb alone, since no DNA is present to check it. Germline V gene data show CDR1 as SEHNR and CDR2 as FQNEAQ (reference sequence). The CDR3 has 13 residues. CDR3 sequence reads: CASSLMGAGELFF.

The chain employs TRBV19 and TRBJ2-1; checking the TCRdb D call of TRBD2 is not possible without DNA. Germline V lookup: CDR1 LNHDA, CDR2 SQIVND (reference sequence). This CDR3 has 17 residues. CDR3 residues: CASSIEGLAGPYNEQFF.

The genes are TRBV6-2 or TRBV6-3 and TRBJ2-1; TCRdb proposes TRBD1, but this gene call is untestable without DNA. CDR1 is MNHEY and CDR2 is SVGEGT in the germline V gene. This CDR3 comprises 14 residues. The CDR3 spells CASHRASGFDEQFF.

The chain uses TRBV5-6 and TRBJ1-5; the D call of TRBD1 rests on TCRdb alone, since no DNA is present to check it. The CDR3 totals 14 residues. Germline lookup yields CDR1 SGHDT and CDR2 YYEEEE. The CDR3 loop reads CASSVGQGSQPQHF.

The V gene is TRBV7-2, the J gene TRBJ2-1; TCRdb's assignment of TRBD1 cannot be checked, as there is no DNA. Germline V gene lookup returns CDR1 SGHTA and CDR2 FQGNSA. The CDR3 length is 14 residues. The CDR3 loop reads CASSSIGGYNEQFF.

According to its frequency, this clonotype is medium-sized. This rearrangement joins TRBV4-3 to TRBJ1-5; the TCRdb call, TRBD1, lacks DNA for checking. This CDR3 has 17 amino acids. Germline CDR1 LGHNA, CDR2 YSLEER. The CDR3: CASSQDYRGYSNQPQHF.

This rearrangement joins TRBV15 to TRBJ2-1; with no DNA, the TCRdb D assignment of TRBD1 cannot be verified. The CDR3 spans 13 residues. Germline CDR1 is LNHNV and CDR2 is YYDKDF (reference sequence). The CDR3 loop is CATKGGHYNEQFF. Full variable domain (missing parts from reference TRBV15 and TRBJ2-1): DAMVIQNPRYQVTQFGKPVTLSCSQTLNHNVMYWYQQKSSQAPKLLFHYYDKDFNNEADTPDNFQSRRPNTSFCFLDIRSPGLGDTAMYLCATKGGHYNEQFFGPGTRLTVL.

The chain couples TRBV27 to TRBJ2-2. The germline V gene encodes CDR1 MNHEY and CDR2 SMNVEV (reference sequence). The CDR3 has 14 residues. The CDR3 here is CASSSLLNTGELFF.

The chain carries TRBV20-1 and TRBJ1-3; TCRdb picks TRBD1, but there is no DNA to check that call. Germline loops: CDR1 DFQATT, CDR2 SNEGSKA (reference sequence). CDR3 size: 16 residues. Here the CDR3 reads CSARELDSYSGNTIYF.

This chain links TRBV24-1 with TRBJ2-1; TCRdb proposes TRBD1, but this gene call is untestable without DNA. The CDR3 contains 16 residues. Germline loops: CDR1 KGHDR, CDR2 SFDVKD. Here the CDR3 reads CATSEGARGSYNEKFF.

The CDR3 sequence: CASSLQQGMNTEAFF. The chain is built from TRBV11-2 and TRBJ1-1; TCRdb lists TRBD1, though no DNA is available to test this call. This CDR3 region has 15 residues. In germline, CDR1 is SGHAT, CDR2 FQNNGV.

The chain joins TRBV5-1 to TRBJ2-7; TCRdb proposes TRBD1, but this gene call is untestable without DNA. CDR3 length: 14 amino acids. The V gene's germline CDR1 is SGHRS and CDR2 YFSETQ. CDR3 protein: CASSLGTGMYEQYF.

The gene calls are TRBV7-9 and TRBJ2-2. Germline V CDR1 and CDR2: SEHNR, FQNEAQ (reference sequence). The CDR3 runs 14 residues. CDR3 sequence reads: CASSPQRNTGELFF. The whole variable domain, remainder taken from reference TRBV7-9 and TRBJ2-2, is DTGVSQNPRHKITKRGQNVTFRCDPISEHNRLYWYRQTLGQGPEFLTYFQNEAQLEKSRLLSDRFSAERPKGSFSTLEIQRTEQGDSAMYLCASSPQRNTGELFFGEGSRLTVL.

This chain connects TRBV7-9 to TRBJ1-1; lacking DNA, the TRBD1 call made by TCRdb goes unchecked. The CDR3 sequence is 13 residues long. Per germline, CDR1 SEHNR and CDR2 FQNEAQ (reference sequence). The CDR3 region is CASTRTESPEAFF.

The CDR3 sequence is CSVLQHPGPYYGYTF. This sequence joins TRBV29-1 and TRBJ1-2; TCRdb indicates TRBD1, and absent DNA this call remains unverified. This CDR3 comprises 15 residues. Germline-derived CDR1 and CDR2 are SQVTM and ANQGSEA.

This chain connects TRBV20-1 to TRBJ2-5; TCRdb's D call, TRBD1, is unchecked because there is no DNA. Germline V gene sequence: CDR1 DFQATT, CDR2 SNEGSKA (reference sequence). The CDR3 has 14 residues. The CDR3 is CSAAGQGVMETQYF.

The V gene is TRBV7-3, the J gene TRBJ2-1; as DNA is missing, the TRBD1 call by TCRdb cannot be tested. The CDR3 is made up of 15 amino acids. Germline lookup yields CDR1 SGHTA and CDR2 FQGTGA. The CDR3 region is CASSPHGGPGNEQFF.